These 23 T cell receptor beta chains were all obtained from the same sample, sequenced in a study of T-cell reconstitution after alpha-beta-depleted transplantation in children. Unique molecular identifiers tagged the TCRbeta library. TCRdb reprocessed the PCR reads via MiXCR and lists one record per CDR3 protein. The repertoire holds some 830,000 distinct CDR3 sequences, around 15% seen once, with approximately 4.5% in the top ten. This specimen was PBMCs, mostly from graft donor cells, taken 360 days after TCRalphabeta/CD19-depleted stem cell transplant. The receptors originated from a male patient younger than 18 who had a stem cell transplant for acute lymphoblastic leukemia, so the T cells may come from the graft donor.

This clonotype was seen ten or more times. This rearrangement joins TRBV7-6 to TRBJ1-1; D unclear. Germline loops: CDR1 SGHVS, CDR2 FNYEAQ. The V end was cut by 6 bases, the J end by 3 bases, with 14 bases between. CDR3 length: 14 amino acids. CDR3 DNA sequence: TGTGCCAGCAGGGCCTCACAGACATACACTGAAGCTTTCTTT. It encodes CASRASQTYTEAFF.

V and J are TRBV20-1 and TRBJ2-5; 8 positions agree with TRBD2. This CDR3 has 14 amino acids. After removal of 0 bases from V and 4 bases from J, the junction contained 4 bases not matched to a gene. Germline CDR1 reads DFQATT; CDR2 reads SNEGSKA (reference sequence). CDR3 DNA: TGCAGTGCTAGAGATCGGGAGGGGGGAGAGACCCAGTACTTC. Translation gives CSARDREGGETQYF.

This clonotype has only a few counts. V gene TRBV6-5 combines with J gene TRBJ1-3; D may be TRBD1 (6 bases). The V end was cut by 0 bases, the J end by 9 bases, with 12 bases between. The CDR3 totals 14 residues. Germline V gene sequence: CDR1 MNHEY, CDR2 SVGAGI. The CDR3: CASSYSKGGPTIYF. CDR3 nucleotides: TGTGCCAGCAGTTACTCGAAGGGGGGCCCCACCATATATTTT.

The chain joins TRBV20-1 to TRBJ2-7; perhaps TRBD1 as D (6 bases). This CDR3 region has 12 residues. The germline V gene has CDR1 DFQATT and CDR2 SNEGSKA (reference sequence). Trimming shortened V by 1 base and J by 7 bases, and 11 bases separated the two germline ends. The CDR3 sequence is CSARGQVGEQYF. The CDR3, as DNA: TGCAGTGCTAGAGGACAGGTTGGAGAGCAGTACTTC.

The V call is TRBV12-3 or TRBV12-4, the J call TRBJ2-7, with 8 bases identical to TRBD1. V was clipped by 6 bases and J by 6 bases; unmatched bases: 7. CDR3 length: 13 amino acids. DNA of the CDR3: TGTGCCAGCAGCAAGGACAGGGCCGGCGAGCAGTACTTC. Amino acid sequence: CASSKDRAGEQYF.

The rearrangement uses TRBV27 and TRBJ2-5; D is ambiguous. Germline CDR1 MNHEY, CDR2 SMNVEV (reference sequence). CDR3 length: 14 residues. The V and J ends lost 2 bases and 4 bases respectively, with 11 bases between them. The CDR3 loop is CASSLRSWIETQYF. In DNA, the CDR3 is TGTGCCAGCAGTTTAAGGTCATGGATAGAGACCCAGTACTTC.

This clonotype was seen repeatedly, ten times or more. This chain joins TRBV29-1 and TRBJ1-2, with D uncertain. The CDR3 loop spans 13 amino acids. Trimming stripped 2 bases from V and 4 bases from J, with 11 bases between. The germline CDR1 and CDR2 sequences are SQVTM and ANQGSEA. The CDR3 loop is CSVESAITYGYTF. In nucleotides, the CDR3 is TGCAGCGTTGAATCTGCGATTACCTATGGCTACACCTTC.

The chain couples TRBV7-9 to TRBJ2-5; 7 bases map to TRBD2. Germline-derived CDR1 and CDR2 are SEHNR and FQNEAQ (reference sequence). The junction had 3 bases not matched to a gene; V was cut back by 0 bases and J by 2 bases. The CDR3 covers 15 residues. CDR3 loop: CASSLAPSGQETQYF. Here the CDR3 DNA reads TGTGCCAGCAGCTTAGCTCCTAGCGGTCAAGAGACCCAGTACTTC.

This clonotype appeared a few times. This chain uses TRBV18 with TRBJ2-2, with unresolved D. The CDR3 totals 15 residues. V lost 6 bases and J lost 4, with 15 bases in between. Germline values: CDR1 KGHSH, CDR2 LQKENI. As DNA, the CDR3 is TGTGCCAGCTCGCCCGATCTAGTGCCCACCGGGGAGCTGTTTTTT. Translation gives CASSPDLVPTGELFF.

This clonotype turned up a few times. This chain links TRBV2 with TRBJ1-2; 9 positions agree with TRBD1. The CDR3 runs to 13 residues. With 8 bases clipped from V and 6 bases from J, the junction kept 7 bases outside the gene matches. Per the germline V gene, CDR1 is SNHLY and CDR2 is FYNNEI. CDR3 sequence (DNA): TGTGCCAGCTCTCCGGACAGGGGCCATGGCTACACCTTC. This encodes CASSPDRGHGYTF.

The chain employs TRBV27 and TRBJ2-7, with 9 bases that match TRBD1. CDR1 is MNHEY, CDR2 SMNVEV, per germline (reference sequence). J was trimmed by 3 bases and V by 5 bases; bases with no gene match: 8. There are 15 residues in the CDR3. The chain's CDR3 is CASSQTQGAIYEQYF. CDR3 coding DNA: TGTGCCAGCAGTCAGACACAGGGGGCGATCTACGAGCAGTACTTC.

This clonotype was seen many times. The V call is TRBV27, the J call TRBJ1-5, with 7 positions matching TRBD1. CDR3 length: 16 amino acids. CDR1 MNHEY and CDR2 SMNVEV come from the germline V gene (reference sequence). The junction had 12 bases not matched to a gene; V was cut back by 5 bases and J by 5 bases. CDR3 coding DNA: TGTGCCAGCAGTCCGCAGCTTGACAGGGCGGATCAGCCCCAGCATTTT. Amino acid sequence: CASSPQLDRADQPQHF.

This clonotype has a count of ten or more. The V and J genes are TRBV20-1 and TRBJ2-7, with 9 bases matching TRBD1. Trimming removed 5 bases from V and 0 bases from J; junction bases left unmatched: 5. Germline-derived CDR1 and CDR2 are DFQATT and SNEGSKA (reference sequence). CDR3 length: 14 amino acids. DNA for the CDR3: TGCAGTGCTGCAACACAGGGGGCCTCCTACGAGCAGTACTTC. Protein sequence: CSAATQGASYEQYF.

The chain links TRBV15 to TRBJ2-4; 12 nucleotides line up with TRBD2. There are 15 residues in the CDR3. The V segment lost 5 bases and the J segment 8 bases; nucleotides outside the gene matches: 7. The germline CDR1 and CDR2 sequences are LNHNV and YYDKDF (reference sequence). The CDR3 here is CATSGLAGGRDIQYF. The CDR3 coding sequence is TGTGCCACCAGCGGTCTAGCGGGAGGGAGGGACATTCAGTACTTC.

This clonotype was seen more than once but under ten times. This chain connects TRBV5-1 to TRBJ1-1; D not resolved. The CDR3 runs 16 residues. Germline V gives CDR1 SGHRS, CDR2 YFSETQ. Trimming took 0 bases from V and 6 from J, leaving 18 bases between them. DNA for the CDR3: TGCGCCAGCAGCTTGGCCCTGGGAGGGATGGGGTCTGAAGCTTTCTTT. The encoded protein is CASSLALGGMGSEAFF.

The V and J genes are TRBV5-1 and TRBJ1-2; the D is unclear. CDR3 length: 15 amino acids. Trimming pared 0 bases from V and 5 bases from J, leaving 14 bases between. Germline V lookup: CDR1 SGHRS, CDR2 YFSETQ. The CDR3 DNA is TGCGCCAGCAGCTTGGCTGTGGCTACTTCTTATGGCTACACCTTC. This codes for CASSLAVATSYGYTF. The full variable domain, its missing parts supplied by reference TRBV5-1 and TRBJ1-2, is KAGVTQTPRYLIKTRGQQVTLSCSPISGHRSVSWYQQTPGQGLQFLFEYFSETQRNKGNFPGRFSGRQFSNSRSEMNVSTLELGDSALYLCASSLAVATSYGYTFGSGTRLTVV.

This rearrangement joins TRBV6-5 to TRBJ2-5; 7 positions match TRBD1. The J segment lost 1 base and the V segment lost 3 bases, leaving 5 bases of the junction unmatched. From germline, CDR1 is MNHEY and CDR2 SVGAGI. The CDR3 consists of 15 residues. The DNA for the CDR3 is TGTGCCAGCAGTTATCAGACAGGGTCCCAAGAGACCCAGTACTTC. Protein product: CASSYQTGSQETQYF.

This sequence joins TRBV12-3 or TRBV12-4 and TRBJ2-5, with D perhaps TRBD1 or TRBD2 (5 bases each). Between the trimmed V and J ends, which lost 7 bases and 3 bases, there was a span of 12 bases. This CDR3 comprises 13 residues. The CDR3 region is CASTPGTEETQYF. In DNA form, the CDR3 reads TGTGCCAGCACTCCAGGGACGGAAGAGACCCAGTACTTC.

This clonotype was counted a few times. V gene TRBV5-1 combines with J gene TRBJ2-5; TRBD2 matches at 7 bases. The V gene end was trimmed by 0 bases and the J gene end by 5 bases; junction bases not matched to a gene: 13. The CDR3 totals 17 residues. CDR1 is SGHRS and CDR2 is YFSETQ in the germline V gene. The CDR3 protein is CASSLGLAGPAGETQYF. In nucleotides, the CDR3 is TGCGCCAGCAGCTTGGGACTAGCTGGCCCCGCGGGGGAGACCCAGTACTTC.

This clonotype was observed a few times. V usage is TRBV19 and J usage is TRBJ2-1, with D perhaps TRBD2 (6 bases). V was pared by 3 bases and J by 1 base, with 10 bases between. Germline V gene lookup returns CDR1 LNHDA and CDR2 SQIVND (reference sequence). The CDR3 totals 15 residues. CDR3 in DNA: TGTGCCAGTAGTATGCGGGGTTCTTCCTACAATGAGCAGTTCTTC. It translates to CASSMRGSSYNEQFF.

This clonotype was detected only a few times. The genes are TRBV19 and TRBJ2-7, with D possibly matching TRBD2 (5 bases). Trimming shortened V by 7 bases and J by 0 bases, and 10 bases separated the two germline ends. This CDR3 spans 13 amino acids. Germline lookup yields CDR1 LNHDA and CDR2 SQIVND (reference sequence). In DNA form, the CDR3 reads TGTGCCAGTAAGGACGGACTCTCCTACGAGCAGTACTTC. Protein product: CASKDGLSYEQYF. The variable domain in full, completed from reference TRBV19 and TRBJ2-7, reads DGGITQSPKYLFRKEGQNVTLSCEQNLNHDAMYWYRQDPGQGLRLIYYSQIVNDFQKGDIAEGYSVSREKKESFPLTVTSAQKNPTAFYLCASKDGLSYEQYFGPGTRLTVT.

The gene calls are TRBV12-3 or TRBV12-4 and TRBJ2-5; a possible D gene is TRBD1 (5 bases). The length of the CDR3 is 15 residues. Trimming removed 3 bases at V and 4 bases at J, with 15 bases between. CDR3 in DNA: TGTGCCAGCAGTTTCGGAGCCGCCGACAGAGAGACCCAGTACTTC. It encodes CASSFGAADRETQYF.

There are a few counts of this clonotype. The CDR3 region is CSARWGGRHEQFF. CDR3 nucleotide sequence: TGCAGTGCTCGCTGGGGCGGGAGACATGAGCAGTTCTTC. This chain uses TRBV20-1 with TRBJ2-1, with TRBD2 matching 7 bases. From germline, CDR1 is DFQATT and CDR2 SNEGSKA (reference sequence). This CDR3 is 13 amino acids long. V dropped 5 bases and J dropped 8; count of bases not matched to a gene: 9.